Listed below are T cell receptor beta chains from one sample, sequenced in a study of somatic mutations in cytotoxic T cells in rheumatoid arthritis. The data were produced by immunoSEQ multiplex PCR, yet TCRdb's version contains in-frame clones alone and is incomplete. The profile covers roughly 20,000 clones, with less than 80% appearing a single time and 5.3% taken by the ten largest. Sequences were obtained from CD8+ T cells sorted from blood. These receptor sequences come from a man aged 60 to 69 in good health. The CDR3 runs from the conserved cysteine through the conserved F or W. D genes are given only for firm matches. The size field is filled for only some rows; it gives once, few, many or a size class.

. | . | TRBJ2-7 | TRBV14 | TGTGCCAGCAGCCTACCCCGGGGCGAGCAGTACTTC | CASSLPRGEQYF
. | few | TRBJ1-3 | TRBV13 | TGTGCCAGCAGCTTAGGGGCCTTCTCTGGAAACACCATATATTTT | CASSLGAFSGNTIYF
TRBD2 | . | TRBJ2-7 | TRBV6-6 | TGTGCCAGCAGTTACGGCGGGGGGACCTACGAGCAGTACTTC | CASSYGGGTYEQYF
. | . | TRBJ1-2 | TRBV25-1 | TGTGCCAGCAGCGGCCCCGGGACCAGGGGACGGCTTAACTATGGCTACACCTTC | CASSGPGTRGRLNYGYTF
TRBD2 | once | TRBJ2-4 | TRBV12-5 | TGTGCTAGTGGTTTGGTACTGGGGGGGGGAGGCGCCAAAAACATTCAGTACTTC | CASGLVLGGGGAKNIQYF
. | . | TRBJ2-7 | TRBV7-6 | TGTGCCAGCAGCACACTAGGGTTACACGAGCAGTACTTC | CASSTLGLHEQYF
. | . | TRBJ2-7 | TRBV13 | TGTGCCAGCAGCCCCCGGGACTCCTCCTACGAGCAGTACTTC | CASSPRDSSYEQYF
. | . | TRBJ2-3 | TRBV6-4 | TGTGCCAGCAGTGAGGGGGGGGCCCGCGGCATGTGGACAGATACGCAGTATTTT | CASSEGGARGMWTDTQYF
TRBD1 | few | TRBJ1-1 | TRBV2 | TGTGCCAGCTCCGGGACAGCTACGAACACTGAAGCTTTCTTT | CASSGTATNTEAFF
. | . | TRBJ1-4 | TRBV25-1 | TGTGCCAGCAGTGAATACCCCAGGTCGGCGAGTGAAAAACTGTTTTTT | CASSEYPRSASEKLFF
TRBD1 | . | TRBJ1-2 | TRBV7-9 | TGTGCCAGCAGCTTAGGCCAGACAGGGGGCCATGGCTACACCTTC | CASSLGQTGGHGYTF
. | . | TRBJ2-7 | TRBV6-5 | TGTGCCAGCAGTTACCAGGGATCGGGCTCCTACGAGCAGTACTTC | CASSYQGSGSYEQYF
. | . | TRBJ1-2 | TRBV27 | TGTGCCAGCAGACCCTACGGACAGAATGGCTACACCTTC | CASRPYGQNGYTF
TRBD1 | once | TRBJ2-7 | TRBV5-6 | TGTGCCAGCAGCTTGGATCCGGGACAGTCGCACGAGCAGTACTTC | CASSLDPGQSHEQYF
TRBD2 | . | TRBJ2-7 | TRBV27 | TGTGCCAGCAGTTTACGGCTCGGACTAGGAAATTCCTACGAGCAGTACTTC | CASSLRLGLGNSYEQYF
TRBD1 | . | TRBJ2-1 | TRBV5-6 | TGTGCCAGCAGCGCTTTGACAGGGTTCGGCAATGAGCAGTTCTTC | CASSALTGFGNEQFF
. | . | TRBJ2-7 | TRBV9 | TGTGCCAGCAGCTTGGTCTCCTACGAGCAGTACTTC | CASSLVSYEQYF
. | . | TRBJ2-2 | TRBV5-5 | TGTGCCAGCAGCTTGGTCGGTTTCGCGAACACCGGGGAGCTGTTTTTT | CASSLVGFANTGELFF
TRBD1 | . | TRBJ1-2 | TRBV7-9 | TGTGCCAGCAGCCGGACAGGCGACCCGAACTATGGCTACACCTTC | CASSRTGDPNYGYTF
TRBD2 | . | TRBJ2-2 | TRBV4-1 | TGCGCCAGCAGCCCTACGACTAGCCTCGCCGGGGAGCTGTTTTTT | CASSPTTSLAGELFF
TRBD1 | . | TRBJ2-3 | TRBV5-8 | TGTGCCAGCAGCTTGGGGGACAGGGGGCGTGATACGCAGTATTTT | CASSLGDRGRDTQYF
. | . | TRBJ2-7 | TRBV14 | TGTGCCAGCAGCCATCAGGGAATCTACGAGCAGTACTTC | CASSHQGIYEQYF
TRBD1 | once | TRBJ1-4 | TRBV4-2 | TGTGCCAGCAGCCCGGGACAGGGTCAAGGTAATGAAAAACTGTTTTTT | CASSPGQGQGNEKLFF
TRBD1 | . | TRBJ1-1 | TRBV4-3 | TGCGCCAGCAGCCAGGACAGGGGCACTGAAGCTTTCTTT | CASSQDRGTEAFF
TRBD1 | . | TRBJ1-4 | TRBV5-4 | TGTGCCAGCAGCTTGGGGACAGGGGGCGGTTATAATGAAAAACTGTTTTTT | CASSLGTGGGYNEKLFF
. | . | TRBJ2-5 | TRBV7-2 | TGTGCCAGCAGCTTAGAGGGATGGGACTTTTTGCAGACCCAGTACTTC | CASSLEGWDFLQTQYF
TRBD2 | . | TRBJ2-1 | TRBV6-5 | TGTGCCAGCAGTTACTGGAGCGGGGGGGCAAATGAGCAGTTCTTC | CASSYWSGGANEQFF
TRBD1 | . | TRBJ1-2 | TRBV29-1 | TGCAGCGTTGATGACAGGGCGTTCTATGGCTACACCTTC | CSVDDRAFYGYTF
. | few | TRBJ2-7 | TRBV4-1 | TGCGCCAGCAGCCAACCAGGGCCCAACGAGCAGTACTTC | CASSQPGPNEQYF
. | few | TRBJ2-1 | TRBV4-2 | TGTGCCAGCTTAGCGGCAGGGTCTTCCAATGAGCAGTTCTTC | CASLAAGSSNEQFF
. | . | TRBJ2-1 | TRBV9 | TGTGCCAGCAGCGTAGTTGCGGGCTTCTCCTACAATGAGCAGTTCTTC | CASSVVAGFSYNEQFF
TRBD1 | few | TRBJ1-3 | TRBV27 | TGTGCCAGCAGTCCCGGGACAGGGTGGGCAAACACCATATATTTT | CASSPGTGWANTIYF
TRBD1 | . | TRBJ2-5 | TRBV10-1 | TGCGCCAGCAGTCTAGGGGGCCCGGAGACCCAGTACTTC | CASSLGGPETQYF
. | . | TRBJ2-7 | TRBV4-1 | TGCGCCAGCAGCCAAGATCCCACAGGGTTCTACTACGAGCAGTACTTC | CASSQDPTGFYYEQYF
. | . | TRBJ2-7 | TRBV2 | TGTGCCAGCAGTGGGACAGTCTACGAGCAGTACTTC | CASSGTVYEQYF
TRBD1 | . | TRBJ2-1 | TRBV19 | TGTGCCAGTAGTATAGTGGGACAGGGGGCTAATGAGCAGTTCTTC | CASSIVGQGANEQFF
. | . | TRBJ1-6 | TRBV6-5 | TGTGCCAGCAGTTACTCTGGAGGTAATTCACCCCTCCACTTT | CASSYSGGNSPLHF
. | . | TRBJ1-1 | TRBV7-9 | TGTGCCAGCAGCTTAGCCACGGCAGGGGATGAAGCTTTCTTT | CASSLATAGDEAFF
. | . | TRBJ2-7 | TRBV6-5 | TGTGCCAGCAGTTACGAAGCATCGACGGGTGAGCAGTACTTC | CASSYEASTGEQYF
. | . | TRBJ1-4 | TRBV7-6 | TGTGCCAGCAGCCCGACAAGGGGAACTGAAAAACTGTTTTTT | CASSPTRGTEKLFF
. | . | TRBJ1-2 | TRBV4-1 | TGCGCCAGCAGCCAGGAGACGGGTAACTATGGCTACACCTTC | CASSQETGNYGYTF
TRBD2 | . | TRBJ2-2 | TRBV6-1 | TGTGCCAGCAGTGAAGGACTAGCGGAGAACACCGGGGAGCTGTTTTTT | CASSEGLAENTGELFF
TRBD1 | . | TRBJ1-2 | TRBV10-3 | TGTGCCATCAGTGACCCCGGGACAGGGTATGGCTACACCTTC | CAISDPGTGYGYTF
TRBD2 | . | TRBJ2-7 | TRBV7-8 | TGTGCCAGCAGCTTAGATGCGGGGGGCTACGAGCAGTACTTC | CASSLDAGGYEQYF
TRBD2 | few | TRBJ2-1 | TRBV27 | TGTGCCAGCAGTTTATCGTCTTCACGGGAGGCCTACAATGAGCAGTTCTTC | CASSLSSSREAYNEQFF
TRBD1 | few | TRBJ2-2 | TRBV5-1 | TGCGCCAGCAGCTCCGACAGGGTAGACAGCACCGGGGAGCTGTTTTTT | CASSSDRVDSTGELFF
TRBD1 | once | TRBJ2-7 | TRBV5-1 | TGCGCCAGCAGCGCAGGACAGGCCTCCTACGAGCAGTACTTC | CASSAGQASYEQYF
TRBD1 | . | TRBJ1-2 | TRBV5-6 | TGTGCCAGCGACAGGGACCTTAACTATGGCTACACCTTC | CASDRDLNYGYTF
. | . | TRBJ1-2 | TRBV19 | TGTGCCAGTAGTATTGTGGCAGGATACTATGGCTACACCTTC | CASSIVAGYYGYTF
. | . | TRBJ2-5 | TRBV7-7 | TGTGCCAGCAGCCCAGGGCCAAGGTGGGAGACCCAGTACTTC | CASSPGPRWETQYF
TRBD1 | . | TRBJ2-1 | TRBV6-5 | TGTGCCAGCAGTATGGGACAGGGGCCCTACAATGAGCAGTTCTTC | CASSMGQGPYNEQFF
. | . | TRBJ2-5 | TRBV7-2 | TGTGCCAGCAGCTTAGGACTATACTGGGAACTAGGGGAGACCCAGTACTTC | CASSLGLYWELGETQYF